The T cell receptor (beta chain) under discussion was sequenced for a study of post-analysis software for immune sequencing data. Study outcomes and limitations: Patients showed TRBV5-6, TRBV5-1 and TRBV20-1 among five TRBV segments more frequent than in controls.

Prepared libraries of TCR beta cDNA carried unique molecular identifiers. TCRdb reprocessed the PCR reads via MiXCR and lists one record per CDR3 protein. Found here are about 460,000 distinct CDR3 sequences, 40% to 55% of them singletons; the top ten hold around 10%. The length of the CDR3 is 13 residues. Trimming shortened V by 7 bases and J by 0 bases, and 12 bases separated the two germline ends. Germline loops: CDR1 SQVTM, CDR2 ANQGSEA. Note on this clonotype: Its antigen remains unidentified.

The gene calls are TRBV29-1 and TRBJ1-1; the D is unclear. This receptor was obtained from a girl aged 5-17 years with multiple sclerosis. Sequenced material: blood. CDR3: CSARAGMNTEAFF. The CDR3 bases are TGCAGCGCCCGAGCGGGGATGAACACTGAAGCTTTCTTT.